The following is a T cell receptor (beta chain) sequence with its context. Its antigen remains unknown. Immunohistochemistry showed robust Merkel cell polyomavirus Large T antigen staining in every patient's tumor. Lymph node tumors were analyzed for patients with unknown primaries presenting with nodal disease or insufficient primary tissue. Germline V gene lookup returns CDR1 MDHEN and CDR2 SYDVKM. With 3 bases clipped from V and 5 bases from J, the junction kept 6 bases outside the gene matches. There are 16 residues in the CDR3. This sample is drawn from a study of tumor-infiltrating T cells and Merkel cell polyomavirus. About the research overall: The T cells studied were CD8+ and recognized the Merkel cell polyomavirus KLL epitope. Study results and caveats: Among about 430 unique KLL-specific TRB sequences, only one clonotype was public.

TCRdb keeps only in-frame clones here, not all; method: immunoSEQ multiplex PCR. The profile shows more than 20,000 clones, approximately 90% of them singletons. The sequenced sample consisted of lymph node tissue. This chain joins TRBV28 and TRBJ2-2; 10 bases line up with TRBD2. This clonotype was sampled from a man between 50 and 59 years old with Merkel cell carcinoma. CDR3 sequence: CASSFSGAGGTGELFF. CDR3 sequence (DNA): TGTGCCAGCAGTTTCTCCGGAGCGGGAGGGACCGGGGAGCTGTTTTTT.